This T cell receptor (beta chain) was retrieved from a study of shared clonotypes between healthy human individuals. Profiled with immunoSEQ multiplex PCR; TCRdb holds only in-frame clones, not every one. The sample gives around 690,000 clones, about nine tenths of which show up once; more than 30% is in the top ten. The CDR3 is 14 amino acids. V was cut by 6 bases and J by 0 bases, with 12 bases left in between. Germline loops: CDR1 MNHEY, CDR2 SMNVEV (reference sequence). The receptor was derived from a man aged 18-30 years in good health. Some clones in this sample may be carry-over from other donors' samples. This chain links TRBV27 with TRBJ2-7; no reliable D call. Sequenced: memory CD8+ T cells from PBMCs. Subset defined: CD45RO+ cells pooled with CCR7-negative TemRA cells. CDR3 in amino acids: CASSPWPTSYEQYF. The CDR3 DNA reads as TGTGCCAGCAGCCCCTGGCCGACCTCCTACGAGCAGTACTTC.